The subject of this entry is one T cell receptor beta chain. The antigen is unknown. The germline V and J ends were trimmed by 5 bases and 0 bases, with 17 bases remaining between them. CDR3 length equals 17 residues. Germline lookup yields CDR1 MNHNY and CDR2 SVGAGI (reference sequence). Repertoires were generated with immunoSEQ multiplex PCR, while TCRdb's copy carries only in-frame clones and drops some. This sample yields approximately 90,000 clones, of which 80% to 90% are seen a single time; roughly 15% belongs to the top ten. This sample was included in a study of T cell responses to AZD1222 COVID-19 vaccine. Study-level results: Females outnumbered males among donors, who were mostly white British; clonal diversity was possibly underestimated. Baseline serology detected seropositivity in only 5 to 7 AZD1222 recipients.

The sample here was peripheral blood, taken on day 0 of AZD1222 vaccination. This TCR was sampled from an adult in good health. The chain has TRBV6-6 and TRBJ1-3, with D perhaps TRBD1 (6 bases). DNA of the CDR3: TGTGCCAGCAGTCCCCGGACAGCCGATTCCTCTGGAAACACCATATATTTT. Residues: CASSPRTADSSGNTIYF.